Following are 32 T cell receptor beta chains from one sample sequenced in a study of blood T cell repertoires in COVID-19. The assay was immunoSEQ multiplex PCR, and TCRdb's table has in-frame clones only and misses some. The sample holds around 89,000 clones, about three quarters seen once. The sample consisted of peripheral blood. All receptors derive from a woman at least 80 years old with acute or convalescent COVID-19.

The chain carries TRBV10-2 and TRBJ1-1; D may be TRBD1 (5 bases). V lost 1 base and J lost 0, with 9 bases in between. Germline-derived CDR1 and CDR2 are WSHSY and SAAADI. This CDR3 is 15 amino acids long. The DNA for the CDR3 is TGCGCCAGCAGTGAGTATGGGGCCTTGAACACTGAAGCTTTCTTT. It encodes CASSEYGALNTEAFF.

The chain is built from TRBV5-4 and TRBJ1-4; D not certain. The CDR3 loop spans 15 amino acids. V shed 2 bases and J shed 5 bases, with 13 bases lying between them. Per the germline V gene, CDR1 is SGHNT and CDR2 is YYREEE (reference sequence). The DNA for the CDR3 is TGTGCCAGCAGCTTAACGTCGGGAGAAAATGAAAAACTGTTTTTT. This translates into CASSLTSGENEKLFF.

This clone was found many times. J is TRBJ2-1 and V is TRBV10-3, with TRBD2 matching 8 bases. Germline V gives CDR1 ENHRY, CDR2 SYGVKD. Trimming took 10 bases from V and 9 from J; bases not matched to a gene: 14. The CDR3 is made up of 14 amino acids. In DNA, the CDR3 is TGTGCCACCAATACAGGGACTGGGACTAGTGAGCAGTTCTTC. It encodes CATNTGTGTSEQFF.

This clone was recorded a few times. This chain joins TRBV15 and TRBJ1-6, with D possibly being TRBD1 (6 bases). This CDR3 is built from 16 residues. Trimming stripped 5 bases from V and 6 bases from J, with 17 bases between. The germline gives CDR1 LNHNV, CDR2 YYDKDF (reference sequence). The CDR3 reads CATSDRGGLGNSPLHF. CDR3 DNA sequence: TGTGCCACCAGCGACCGAGGGGGTTTGGGTAATTCACCCCTCCACTTT.

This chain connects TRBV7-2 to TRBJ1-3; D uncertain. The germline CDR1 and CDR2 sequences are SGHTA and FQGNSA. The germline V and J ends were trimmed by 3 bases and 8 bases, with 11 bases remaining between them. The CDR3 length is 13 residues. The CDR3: CASSFRERDTIYF. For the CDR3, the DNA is TGTGCCAGCAGCTTCCGGGAGAGGGACACCATATATTTT. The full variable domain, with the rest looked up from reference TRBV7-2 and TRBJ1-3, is GAGVSQSPSNKVTEKGKDVELRCDPISGHTALYWYRQSLGQGLEFLIYFQGNSAPDKSGLPSDRFSAERTGGSVSTLTIQRTQQEDSAVYLCASSFRERDTIYFGEGSWLTVV.

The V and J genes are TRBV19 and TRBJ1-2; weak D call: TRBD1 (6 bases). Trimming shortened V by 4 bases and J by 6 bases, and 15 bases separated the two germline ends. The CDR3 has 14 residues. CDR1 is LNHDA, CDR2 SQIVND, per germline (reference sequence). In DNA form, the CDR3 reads TGTGCCAGTAGTAAGGGACACTTAACTCATGGCTACACCTTC. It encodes CASSKGHLTHGYTF.

The CDR3 loop reads CASSQPDRTLKLFF. DNA for the CDR3: TGTGCCAGTAGTCAGCCGGACAGGACATTGAAACTGTTTTTT. This chain uses TRBV19 with TRBJ1-4, with 7 bases lining up with TRBD1. In germline, CDR1 is LNHDA, CDR2 SQIVND (reference sequence). The trim removed 5 bases at V and 11 bases at J, leaving 11 bases unmatched. This CDR3 spans 14 amino acids.

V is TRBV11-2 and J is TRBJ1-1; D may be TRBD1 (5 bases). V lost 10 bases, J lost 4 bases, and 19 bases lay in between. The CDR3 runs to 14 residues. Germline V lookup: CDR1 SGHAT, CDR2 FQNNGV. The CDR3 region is CAIDQGGEGTEAFF. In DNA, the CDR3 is TGTGCCATCGACCAGGGAGGGGAAGGCACTGAAGCTTTCTTT.

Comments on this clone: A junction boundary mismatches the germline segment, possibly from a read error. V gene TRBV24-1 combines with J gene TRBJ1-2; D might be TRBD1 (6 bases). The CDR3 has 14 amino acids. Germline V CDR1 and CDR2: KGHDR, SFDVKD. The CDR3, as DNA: TGTGCCACCAGTGACTCGGGGACATCCTATGACTACACCTTC. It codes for CATSDSGTSYDYTF.

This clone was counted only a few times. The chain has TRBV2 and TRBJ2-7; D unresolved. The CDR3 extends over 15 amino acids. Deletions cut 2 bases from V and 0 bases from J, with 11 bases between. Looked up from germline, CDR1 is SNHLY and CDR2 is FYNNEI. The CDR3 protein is CASSEWLIPSYEQYF. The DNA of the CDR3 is TGTGCCAGCAGTGAATGGCTGATACCCTCCTACGAGCAGTACTTC.

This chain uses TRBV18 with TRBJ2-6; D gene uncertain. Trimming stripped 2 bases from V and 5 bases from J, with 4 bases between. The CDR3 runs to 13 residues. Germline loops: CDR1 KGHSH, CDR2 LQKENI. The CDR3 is CASSPDRANVLTF. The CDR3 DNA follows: TGTGCCAGCTCACCAGACAGGGCCAACGTCCTGACTTTC.

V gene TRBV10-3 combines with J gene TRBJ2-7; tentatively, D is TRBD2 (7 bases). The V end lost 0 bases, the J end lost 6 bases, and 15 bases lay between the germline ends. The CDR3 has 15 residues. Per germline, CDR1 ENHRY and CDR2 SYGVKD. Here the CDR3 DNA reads TGTGCCATCAGTGAGTCTTTGGGGGGGCGCCTCGAGCAGTACTTC. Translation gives CAISESLGGRLEQYF.

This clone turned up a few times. The CDR3 loop is CASSPQGLEQYF. The CDR3 nucleotides are TGTGCCAGCAGCCCGCAGGGTCTCGAGCAGTACTTC. The genes are TRBV3-1 (or the pseudogene TRBV3-2) and TRBJ2-7, with TRBD1 as a possible D gene (5 bases). Germline V gene data show CDR1 as LGHDT and CDR2 as YNNKEL (reference sequence). V lost 4 bases and J 6 bases, leaving 10 bases between the germline ends. The CDR3 covers 12 residues.

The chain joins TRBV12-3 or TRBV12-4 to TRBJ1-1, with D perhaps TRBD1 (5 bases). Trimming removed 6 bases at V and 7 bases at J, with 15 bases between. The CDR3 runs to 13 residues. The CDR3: CASSYPGAGEAFF. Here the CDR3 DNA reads TGTGCCAGCAGCTACCCTGGGGCCGGTGAAGCTTTCTTT.

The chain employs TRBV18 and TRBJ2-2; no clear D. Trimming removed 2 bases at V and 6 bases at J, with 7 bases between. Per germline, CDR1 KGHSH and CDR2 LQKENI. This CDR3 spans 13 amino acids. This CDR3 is CASSPTYSGELFF. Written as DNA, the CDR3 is TGTGCCAGCTCACCAACCTACTCCGGGGAGCTGTTTTTT.

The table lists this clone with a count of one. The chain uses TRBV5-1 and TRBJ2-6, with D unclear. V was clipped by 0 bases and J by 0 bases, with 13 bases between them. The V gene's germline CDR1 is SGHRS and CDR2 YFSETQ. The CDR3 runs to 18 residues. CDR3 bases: TGCGCCAGCAGCTTGGCTATAGGTTGGAGCTCTGGGGCCAACGTCCTGACTTTC. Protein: CASSLAIGWSSGANVLTF.

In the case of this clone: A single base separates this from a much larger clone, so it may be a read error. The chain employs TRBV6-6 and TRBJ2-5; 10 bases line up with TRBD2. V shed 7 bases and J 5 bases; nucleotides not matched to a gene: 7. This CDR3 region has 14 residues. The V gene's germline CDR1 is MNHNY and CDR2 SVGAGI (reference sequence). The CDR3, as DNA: TGTGCCAGCAACAGCGGGGGGGCGGGGGAGACCCAGTACTTC. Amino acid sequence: CASNSGGAGETQYF.

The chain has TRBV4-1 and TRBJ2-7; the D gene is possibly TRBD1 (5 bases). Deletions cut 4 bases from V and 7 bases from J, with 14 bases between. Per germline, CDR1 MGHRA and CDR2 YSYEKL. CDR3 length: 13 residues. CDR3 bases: TGCGCCAGCAGCCGTCTGGGGCCGTCGGAGCAGTACTTC. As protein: CASSRLGPSEQYF.

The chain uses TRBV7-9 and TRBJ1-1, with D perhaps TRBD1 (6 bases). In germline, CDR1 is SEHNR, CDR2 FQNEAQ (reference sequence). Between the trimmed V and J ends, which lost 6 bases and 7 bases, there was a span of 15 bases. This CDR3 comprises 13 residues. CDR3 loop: CASRKGGGIEAFF. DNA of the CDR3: TGTGCCAGCAGAAAGGGGGGAGGGATTGAAGCTTTCTTT.

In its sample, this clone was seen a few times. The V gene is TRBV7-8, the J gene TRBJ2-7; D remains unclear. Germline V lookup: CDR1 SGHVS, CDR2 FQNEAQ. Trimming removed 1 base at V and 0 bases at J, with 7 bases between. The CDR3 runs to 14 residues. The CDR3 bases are TGTGCCAGCAGCTTAGTCAGGAACTCCTACGAGCAGTACTTC. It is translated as CASSLVRNSYEQYF.

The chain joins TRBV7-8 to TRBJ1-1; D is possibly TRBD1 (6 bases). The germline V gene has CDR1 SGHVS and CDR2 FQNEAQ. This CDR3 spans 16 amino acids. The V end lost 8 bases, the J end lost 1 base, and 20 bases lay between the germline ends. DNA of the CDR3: TGTGCCAGCCTAAGATATTCGGGACAAACGAACACTGAAGCTTTCTTT. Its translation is CASLRYSGQTNTEAFF.

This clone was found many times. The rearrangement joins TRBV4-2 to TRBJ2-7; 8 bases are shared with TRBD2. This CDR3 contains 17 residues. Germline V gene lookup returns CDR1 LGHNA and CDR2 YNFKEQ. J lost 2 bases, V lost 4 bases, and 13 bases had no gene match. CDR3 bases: TGTGCCAGCAGCCCCCTAGGTCGGATAGCGGGAACCTACGAGCAGTACTTC. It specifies CASSPLGRIAGTYEQYF.

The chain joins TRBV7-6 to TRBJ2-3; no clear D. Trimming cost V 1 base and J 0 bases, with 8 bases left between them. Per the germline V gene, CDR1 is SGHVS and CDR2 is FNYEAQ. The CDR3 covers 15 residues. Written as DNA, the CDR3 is TGTGCCAGCAGCTTAGGTGGTACTAGCACAGATACGCAGTATTTT. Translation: CASSLGGTSTDTQYF.

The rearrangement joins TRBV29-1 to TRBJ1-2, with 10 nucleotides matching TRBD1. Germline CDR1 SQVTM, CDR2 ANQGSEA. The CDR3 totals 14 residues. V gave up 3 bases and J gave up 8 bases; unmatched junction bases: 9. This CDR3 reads CSVDGDRGIRGYTF. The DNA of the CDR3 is TGCAGCGTTGATGGGGACAGGGGAATACGGGGCTACACCTTC. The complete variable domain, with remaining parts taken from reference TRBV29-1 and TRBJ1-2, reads SAVISQKPSRDICQRGTSLTIQCQVDSQVTMMFWYRQQPGQSLTLIATANQGSEATYESGFVIDKFPISRPNLTFSTLTVSNMSPEDSSIYLCSVDGDRGIRGYTFGSGTRLTVV.

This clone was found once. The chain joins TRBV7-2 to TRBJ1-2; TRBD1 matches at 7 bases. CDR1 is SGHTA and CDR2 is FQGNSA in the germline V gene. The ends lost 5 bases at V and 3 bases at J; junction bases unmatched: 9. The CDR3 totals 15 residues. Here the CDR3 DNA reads TGTGCCAGCAGCCCCGCGGGACAGCGAGACTATGGCTACACCTTC. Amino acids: CASSPAGQRDYGYTF.

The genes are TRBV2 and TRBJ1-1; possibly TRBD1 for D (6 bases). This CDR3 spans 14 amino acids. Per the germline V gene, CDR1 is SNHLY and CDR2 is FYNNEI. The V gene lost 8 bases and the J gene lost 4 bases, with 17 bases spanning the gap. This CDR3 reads CASLGAVGSTEAFF. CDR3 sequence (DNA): TGTGCCAGCCTGGGGGCGGTGGGAAGCACTGAAGCTTTCTTT.

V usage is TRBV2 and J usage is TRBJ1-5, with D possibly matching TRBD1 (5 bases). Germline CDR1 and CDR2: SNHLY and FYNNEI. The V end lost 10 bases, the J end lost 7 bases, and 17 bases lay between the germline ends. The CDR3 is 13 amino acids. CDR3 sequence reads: CATAGVEGQPQHF. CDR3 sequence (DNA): TGTGCCACCGCGGGGGTGGAGGGCCAGCCCCAGCATTTT. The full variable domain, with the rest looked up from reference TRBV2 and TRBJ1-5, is EPEVTQTPSHQVTQMGQEVILRCVPISNHLYFYWYRQILGQKVEFLVSFYNNEISEKSEIFDDQFSVERPDGSNFTLKIRSTKLEDSAMYFCATAGVEGQPQHFGDGTRLSIL.

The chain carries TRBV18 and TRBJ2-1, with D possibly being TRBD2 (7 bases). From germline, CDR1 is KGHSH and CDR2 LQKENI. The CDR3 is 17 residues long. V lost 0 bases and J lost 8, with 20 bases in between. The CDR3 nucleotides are TGTGCCAGCTCACCACCGCGCGGGGGCGCCCTTAGGGATGAGCAGTTCTTC. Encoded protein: CASSPPRGGALRDEQFF.

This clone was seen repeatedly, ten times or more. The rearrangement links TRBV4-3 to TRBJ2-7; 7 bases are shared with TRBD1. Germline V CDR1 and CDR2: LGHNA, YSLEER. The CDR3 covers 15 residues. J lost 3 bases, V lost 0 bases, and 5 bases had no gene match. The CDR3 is CASSQDRGTIYEQYF. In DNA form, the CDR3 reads TGCGCCAGCAGCCAAGACAGGGGGACCATCTACGAGCAGTACTTC.

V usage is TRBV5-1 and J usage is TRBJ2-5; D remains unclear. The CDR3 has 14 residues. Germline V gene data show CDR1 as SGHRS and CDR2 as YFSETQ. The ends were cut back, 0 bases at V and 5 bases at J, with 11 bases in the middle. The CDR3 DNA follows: TGCGCCAGCAGCTTGGATGTGGCGGCGGAGACCCAGTACTTC. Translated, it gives CASSLDVAAETQYF.

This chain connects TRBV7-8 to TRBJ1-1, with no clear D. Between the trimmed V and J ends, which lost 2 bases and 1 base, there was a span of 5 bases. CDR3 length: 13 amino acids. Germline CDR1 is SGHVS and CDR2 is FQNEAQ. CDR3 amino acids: CASSLNRNTEAFF. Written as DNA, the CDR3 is TGTGCCAGCAGCTTAAATAGGAACACTGAAGCTTTCTTT.

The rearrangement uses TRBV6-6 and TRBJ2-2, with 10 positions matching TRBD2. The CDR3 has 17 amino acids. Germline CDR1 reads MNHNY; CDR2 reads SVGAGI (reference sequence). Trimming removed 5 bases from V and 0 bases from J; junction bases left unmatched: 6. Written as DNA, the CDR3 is TGTGCCAGCAGTCTGCTAGCGGGGGTCTCGAACACCGGGGAGCTGTTTTTT. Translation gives CASSLLAGVSNTGELFF.